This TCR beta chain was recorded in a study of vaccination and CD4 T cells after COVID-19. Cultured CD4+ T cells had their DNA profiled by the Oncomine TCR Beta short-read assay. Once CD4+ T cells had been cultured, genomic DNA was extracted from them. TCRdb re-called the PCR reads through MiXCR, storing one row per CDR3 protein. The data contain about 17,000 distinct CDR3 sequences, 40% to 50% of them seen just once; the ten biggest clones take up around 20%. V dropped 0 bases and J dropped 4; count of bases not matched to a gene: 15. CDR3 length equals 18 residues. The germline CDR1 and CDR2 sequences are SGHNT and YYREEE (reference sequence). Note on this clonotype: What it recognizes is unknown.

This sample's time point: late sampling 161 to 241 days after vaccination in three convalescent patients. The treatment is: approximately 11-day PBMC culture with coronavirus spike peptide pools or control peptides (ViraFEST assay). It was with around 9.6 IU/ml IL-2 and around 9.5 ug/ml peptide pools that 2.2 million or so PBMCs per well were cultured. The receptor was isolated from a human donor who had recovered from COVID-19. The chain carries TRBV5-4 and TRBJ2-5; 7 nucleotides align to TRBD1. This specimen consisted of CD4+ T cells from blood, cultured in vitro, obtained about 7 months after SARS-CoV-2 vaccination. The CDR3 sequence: CASSLVQGMKGLGETQYF. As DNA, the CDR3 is TGTGCCAGCAGCTTGGTACAGGGGATGAAGGGTTTAGGAGAGACCCAGTACTTC. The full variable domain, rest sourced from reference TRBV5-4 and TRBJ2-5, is ETGVTQSPTHLIKTRGQQVTLRCSSQSGHNTVSWYQQALGQGPQFIFQYYREEENGRGNFPPRFSGLQFPNYSSELNVNALELDDSALYLCASSLVQGMKGLGETQYFGPGTRLLVL.